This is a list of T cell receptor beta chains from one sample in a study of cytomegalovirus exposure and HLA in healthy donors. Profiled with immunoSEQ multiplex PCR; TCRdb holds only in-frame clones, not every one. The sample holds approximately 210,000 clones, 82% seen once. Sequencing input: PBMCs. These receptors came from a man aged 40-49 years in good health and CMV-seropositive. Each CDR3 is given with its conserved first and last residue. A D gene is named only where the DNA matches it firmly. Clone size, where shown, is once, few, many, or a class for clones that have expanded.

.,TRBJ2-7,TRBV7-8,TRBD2,TGTGCCAGCAGACCGAGCGGGAACCGCTACGAGCAGTACTTC,CASRPSGNRYEQYF
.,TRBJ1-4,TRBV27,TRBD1,TGTGCCAGCAGTTTATTCCGACAGGGGCAGAATGAAAAACTGTTTTTT,CASSLFRQGQNEKLFF
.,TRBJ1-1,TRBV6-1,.,TGTGCCAGCAGTGTCAGCGGGGCATACACTGAAGCTTTCTTT,CASSVSGAYTEAFF
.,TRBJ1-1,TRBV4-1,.,TGCGCCAGCAGCCAAGCCCACCCAGGGGCCATGAACACTGAAGCTTTCTTT,CASSQAHPGAMNTEAFF
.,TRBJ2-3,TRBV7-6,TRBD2,TGTGCCAGCAGCTTATCCTCTACTAGCGTCCCAAGCACAGATACGCAGTATTTT,CASSLSSTSVPSTDTQYF
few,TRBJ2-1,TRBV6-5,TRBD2,TGTGCCAGCAGTCGGCCATTGGGACTAGGAAATGAGCAGTTCTTC,CASSRPLGLGNEQFF
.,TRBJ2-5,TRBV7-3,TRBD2,TGTGCCAGCAGCTTATGGGGTAGCGGGCAAGAGACCCAGTACTTC,CASSLWGSGQETQYF
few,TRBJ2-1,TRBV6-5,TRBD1,TGTGCCAGCAGTGGGACAGCCGGCTCCTACAATGAGCAGTTCTTC,CASSGTAGSYNEQFF
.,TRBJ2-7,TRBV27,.,TGTGCCAGCCAGAAGTTAACACTTAACCAGGGGGGATCCTACGAGCAGTACTTC,CASQKLTLNQGGSYEQYF
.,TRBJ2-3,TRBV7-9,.,TGTGCCAGCAGCTTAGGGAGAAGGCCAGATACGCAGTATTTT,CASSLGRRPDTQYF
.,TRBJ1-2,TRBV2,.,TGTGCCAGCAAGTCGGGAGGGCAGGGGAGCTATGGCTACACCTTC,CASKSGGQGSYGYTF
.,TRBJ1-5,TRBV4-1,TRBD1,TGCGCCAGCAGCCAAGTTCAGGGGGCACAGCCCCAGCATTTT,CASSQVQGAQPQHF
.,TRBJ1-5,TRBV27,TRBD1,TGTGCCAGCAGTATATCCGGGTGGGACAGGGCAAATCAGCCCCAGCATTTT,CASSISGWDRANQPQHF
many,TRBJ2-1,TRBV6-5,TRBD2,TGTGCCAGCAGCCCGGGACTAGCGGGGTACAATGAGCAGTTCTTC,CASSPGLAGYNEQFF
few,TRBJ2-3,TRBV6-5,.,TGTGCCAGCAGTTACCGCGGTAGCACAGATACGCAGTATTTT,CASSYRGSTDTQYF
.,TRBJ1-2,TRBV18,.,TGTGCCAGCTCACCCGGGAAGGACTATGGCTACACCTTC,CASSPGKDYGYTF
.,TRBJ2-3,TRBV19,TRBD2,TGTGCCAGTACTCCACTAGCGTTCAGCACAGATACGCAGTATTTT,CASTPLAFSTDTQYF
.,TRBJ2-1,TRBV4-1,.,TGCGCCAGCAGCCAAGAGGGATATAGGGGTGAGCAGTTCTTC,CASSQEGYRGEQFF
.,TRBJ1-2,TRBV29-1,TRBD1,TGCAGCGTTGTCCAAACAGGGGGCTATGGCTACACCTTC,CSVVQTGGYGYTF
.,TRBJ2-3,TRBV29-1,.,TGCAGCGTGGCCGACAGCCGCACAGATACGCAGTATTTT,CSVADSRTDTQYF
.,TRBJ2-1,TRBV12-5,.,TGTGCTAGTGGTGGAGGGGAGAACGATGAGCAGTTCTTC,CASGGGENDEQFF
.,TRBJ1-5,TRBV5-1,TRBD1,TGCGCCAGCAGCTTGGGGGACAGGGAAGGTCTTCAGCCCCAGCATTTT,CASSLGDREGLQPQHF
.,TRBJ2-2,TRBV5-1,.,TGCGCCAGCAGCCCCGGACAGTCCGTACTGACCGGGGAGCTGTTTTTT,CASSPGQSVLTGELFF
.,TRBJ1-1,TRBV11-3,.,TGTGCCAGCAGCTTAGACCTTACAGGGCTGAGCACTGAAGCTTTCTTT,CASSLDLTGLSTEAFF
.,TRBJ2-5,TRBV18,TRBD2,TGTGCCAGCTCACTATCGAACGGGAGGGTACAAGAGACCCAGTACTTC,CASSLSNGRVQETQYF
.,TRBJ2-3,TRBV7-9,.,TGTTCCAGCAGCTTATCCCTTTCGGGATCCACAGATACGCAGTATTTT,CSSSLSLSGSTDTQYF
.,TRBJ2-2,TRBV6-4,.,TGTGCCAGCAGTGACTCCATCGGGGAGCTGTTTTTT,CASSDSIGELFF
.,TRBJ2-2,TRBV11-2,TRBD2,TGTGCCAGCAGCCCCAAGGGGCTAGCGGGAGCCACCGGGGAGCTGTTTTTT,CASSPKGLAGATGELFF
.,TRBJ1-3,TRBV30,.,TGTGCCGTTCAGGGGATGGGGGGAAACACCATATATTTT,CAVQGMGGNTIYF
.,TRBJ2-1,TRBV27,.,TGTGCCAGCAAGGAAAGGGGGGGATCCTACAATGAGCAGTTCTTC,CASKERGGSYNEQFF
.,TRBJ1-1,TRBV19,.,TGTGCCAGTAGTATAACTCGGCCAGGTGAAGCTTTCTTT,CASSITRPGEAFF
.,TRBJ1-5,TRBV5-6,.,TGTGCCAGCAGCTTGGTCAACAATCAGCCCCAGCATTTT,CASSLVNNQPQHF
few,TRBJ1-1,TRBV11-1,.,TGTGCCAGCACCCCAGGGCGCAGGGATGGGAACACTGAAGCTTTCTTT,CASTPGRRDGNTEAFF
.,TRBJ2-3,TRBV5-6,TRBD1,TGTGCCAGCAGCCCCGGGACAGGGGGCCCAGATACGCAGTATTTT,CASSPGTGGPDTQYF
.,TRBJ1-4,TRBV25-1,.,TGTGCCAGCACCACCCCCGGAGGAGGGAAACTGTTTTTT,CASTTPGGGKLFF
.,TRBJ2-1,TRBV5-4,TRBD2,TGTGCCAGCAGCTTAGATCTAGCGGGAAGCTCCTACAATGAGCAGTTCTTC,CASSLDLAGSSYNEQFF
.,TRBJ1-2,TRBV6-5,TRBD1,TGTGCCAGCGCTTACCTCTGGACAGGTGGCGGCTACACCTTC,CASAYLWTGGGYTF
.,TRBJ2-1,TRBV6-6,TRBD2,TGTGCCAGCACCTCGTCGACTAGCGGGGGCCACAATGAGCAGTTCTTC,CASTSSTSGGHNEQFF
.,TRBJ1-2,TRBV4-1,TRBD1,TGCGCCAGCAGCCATGGGGGACAGCCTATGGACGGCTACACCTTC,CASSHGGQPMDGYTF
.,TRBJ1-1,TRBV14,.,TGTGCCAGCAGCCAAGACTTCAACACTGAAGCTTTCTTT,CASSQDFNTEAFF
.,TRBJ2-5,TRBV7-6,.,TGTGCCAGCAGCTTAGCGGGAGAAAAAGAGACCCAGTACTTC,CASSLAGEKETQYF
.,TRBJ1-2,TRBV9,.,TGTGCCAGCAGCGATCCCGGGACAATCGATGGCTACACCTTC,CASSDPGTIDGYTF
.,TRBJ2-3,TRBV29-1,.,TGCAGCGCGGGAGTAGGTGATACGCAGTATTTT,CSAGVGDTQYF
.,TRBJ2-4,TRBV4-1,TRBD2,TGCGCCAGCAGCCAAGAGGGAGGGAGTGCCAAAAACATTCAGTACTTC,CASSQEGGSAKNIQYF
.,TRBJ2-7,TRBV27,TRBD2,TGTGCCAGCAGTTTCAGCGGGAGTGGATACGAGCAGTACTTC,CASSFSGSGYEQYF
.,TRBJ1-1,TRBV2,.,TGTGCCAGCAGTCCCGGGGCGTGGGGGGGCACTGAAGCTTTCTTT,CASSPGAWGGTEAFF
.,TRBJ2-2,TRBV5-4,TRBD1,TGTGCCAGCAGAGCGGACAGGGGTCATACCGGGGAGCTGTTTTTT,CASRADRGHTGELFF
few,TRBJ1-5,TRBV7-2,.,TGTGCCAGCAGCTTAGTGGACAATAGCAATCAGCCCCAGCATTTT,CASSLVDNSNQPQHF
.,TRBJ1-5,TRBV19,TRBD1,TGTGCCAGTACCCCACGCCGGGCAGGGGGACGCAATCAGCCCCAGCATTTT,CASTPRRAGGRNQPQHF
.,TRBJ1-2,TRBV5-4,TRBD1,TGTGCCAGCAGCTTAGTAGACAGGGCAACTAACTATGGCTACACCTTC,CASSLVDRATNYGYTF
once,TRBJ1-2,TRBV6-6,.,TGTGCCAGCAGTTACTCTCAGGGGTACTCTGGCTACACCTTC,CASSYSQGYSGYTF
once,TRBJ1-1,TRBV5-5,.,TGTGCCAGCAGCTTGGATCCGGGGAACACTGAAGCTTTCTTT,CASSLDPGNTEAFF
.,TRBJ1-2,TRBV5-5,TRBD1,TGTGCCAGCAGCCTAGTAATCGGGACAGGGGGCTATGGCTACACCTTC,CASSLVIGTGGYGYTF
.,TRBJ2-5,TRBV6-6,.,TGTGCCAGCACTACTAACGAGGGTCGGTCCCAGTACTTC,CASTTNEGRSQYF
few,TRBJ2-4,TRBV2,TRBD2,TGTGCCAGCAGTGCAATAGCGGGAGCGGACATTCAGTACTTC,CASSAIAGADIQYF
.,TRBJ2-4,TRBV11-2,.,TGTGCCAGCAGCATCGCGGGACTCACGGACGCCAAAAACATTCAGTACTTC,CASSIAGLTDAKNIQYF